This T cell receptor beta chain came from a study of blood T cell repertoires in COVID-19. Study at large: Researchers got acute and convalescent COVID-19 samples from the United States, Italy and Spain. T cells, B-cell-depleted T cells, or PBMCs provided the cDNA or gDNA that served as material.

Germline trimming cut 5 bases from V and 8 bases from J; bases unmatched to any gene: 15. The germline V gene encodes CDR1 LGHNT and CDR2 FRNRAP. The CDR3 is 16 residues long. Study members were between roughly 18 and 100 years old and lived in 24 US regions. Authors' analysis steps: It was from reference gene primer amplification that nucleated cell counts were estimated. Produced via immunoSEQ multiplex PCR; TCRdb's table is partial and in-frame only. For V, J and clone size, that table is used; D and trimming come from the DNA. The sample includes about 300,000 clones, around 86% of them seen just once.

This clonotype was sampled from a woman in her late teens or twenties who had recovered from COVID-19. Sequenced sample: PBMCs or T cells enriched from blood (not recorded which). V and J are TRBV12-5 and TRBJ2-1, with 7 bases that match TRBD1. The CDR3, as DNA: TGTGCTAGTGGTGGAGAACGGGACAGACCTGTCCATGAGCAGTTCTTC. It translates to CASGGERDRPVHEQFF.